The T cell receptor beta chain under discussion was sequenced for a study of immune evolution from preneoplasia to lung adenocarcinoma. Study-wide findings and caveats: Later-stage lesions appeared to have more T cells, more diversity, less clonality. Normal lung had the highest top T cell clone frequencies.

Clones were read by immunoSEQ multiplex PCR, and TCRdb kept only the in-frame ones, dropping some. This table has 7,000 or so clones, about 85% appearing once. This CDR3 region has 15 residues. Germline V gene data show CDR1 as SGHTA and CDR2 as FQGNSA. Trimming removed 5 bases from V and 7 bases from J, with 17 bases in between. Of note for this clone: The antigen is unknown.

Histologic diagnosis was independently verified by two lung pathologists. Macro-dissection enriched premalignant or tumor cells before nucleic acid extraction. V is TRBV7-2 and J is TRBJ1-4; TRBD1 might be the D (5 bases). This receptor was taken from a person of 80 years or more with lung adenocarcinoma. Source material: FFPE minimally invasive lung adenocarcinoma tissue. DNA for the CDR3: TGTGCCAGCAGCGGACACGGGCAGGGTGTTGAAAAACTGTTTTTT. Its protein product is CASSGHGQGVEKLFF.